Presented here are 8 T cell receptor beta chains from one specimen sequenced in a study of blood T cell repertoires in COVID-19. The table came from immunoSEQ multiplex PCR; TCRdb's copy has only in-frame clones and leaves some out. The sample lists over 150,000 clones, about 88% occurring once. Material: peripheral blood. All receptors derive from a man aged 50 to 59 who had recovered from COVID-19.

The chain joins TRBV28 to TRBJ1-1, with D possibly matching TRBD1 (6 bases). Deletions cut 6 bases from V and 0 bases from J, with 14 bases between. This CDR3 region has 15 residues. CDR1 and CDR2 from the germline V gene are MDHEN and SYDVKM. The CDR3 region has the DNA TGTGCCAGCAGAAGGGACACGGGAATGAACACTGAAGCTTTCTTT. Protein product: CASRRDTGMNTEAFF.

The chain joins TRBV9 to TRBJ1-1; D unresolved. Germline CDR1 SGDLS, CDR2 YYNGEE. This CDR3 spans 14 amino acids. Trimming pared 3 bases from V and 1 base from J, leaving 10 bases between. The CDR3 bases are TGTGCCAGCAGCGATCTCCGGGAGAACACTGAAGCTTTCTTT. This encodes CASSDLRENTEAFF.

The chain recombines TRBV21-1 with TRBJ2-7; the D call in the table, TRBD1, was not verified against the DNA. TRBV21-1 is listed as a pseudogene. The CDR3 totals 16 residues. The CDR3 sequence is CASSKMGPRRGYEQYF. CDR3 DNA sequence: TGTGCCAGCAGCAAGATGGGTCCCCGCAGGGGCTACGAGCAGTACTTC.

The chain employs TRBV7-6 and TRBJ1-3; D might be TRBD1 (6 bases). This CDR3 has 16 amino acids. The V gene's germline CDR1 is SGHVS and CDR2 FNYEAQ. Deletions cut 0 bases from V and 3 bases from J, with 12 bases between. CDR3 sequence (DNA): TGTGCCAGCAGCTTAGCGCTAACAGGGCATGGAAACACCATATATTTT. It specifies CASSLALTGHGNTIYF.

The chain links TRBV7-7 to TRBJ2-7, with D unresolved. Per germline, CDR1 SSHAT and CDR2 FNYEAQ (reference sequence). CDR3 size: 11 residues. V lost 6 bases, J lost 6 bases, and 9 bases lay in between. DNA of the CDR3: TGTGCCAGCAGAAAACAGCCCGAGCAGTACTTC. It translates to CASRKQPEQYF.

This chain connects TRBV3-1 (or the pseudogene TRBV3-2) to TRBJ2-5, with TRBD2 identical over 8 bases. CDR1 LGHDT and CDR2 YNNKEL come from the germline V gene (reference sequence). The junction had 9 bases not matched to a gene; V was cut back by 4 bases and J by 5 bases. There are 15 residues in the CDR3. The CDR3 DNA reads as TGTGCCAGCAGCCTGCGAGGTGCTAGCGGGGAGACCCAGTACTTC. It is translated as CASSLRGASGETQYF.

The CDR3 DNA reads TGTGCCAGCAGCTTGGTGGGAGGGGGACCCTACAATGAGCAGTTCTTC. Its protein is CASSLVGGGPYNEQFF. The chain couples TRBV5-4 to TRBJ2-1; tentatively, D is TRBD2 (7 bases). This CDR3 has 16 residues. Trimming removed 0 bases at V and 2 bases at J, with 12 bases between. The V gene's germline CDR1 is SGHNT and CDR2 YYREEE (reference sequence).

The rearrangement joins TRBV4-3 to TRBJ2-1; 11 bases map to TRBD2. The CDR3 sequence is 20 residues long. V lost 0 bases to trimming and J lost 3 bases; unmatched junction nucleotides: 13. The V gene's germline CDR1 is LGHNA and CDR2 YSLEER. CDR3 sequence (DNA): TGCGCCAGCAGCCAAGATCTAAGGACGGGACTAGCGGCAAACTACAATGAGCAGTTCTTC. It encodes CASSQDLRTGLAANYNEQFF.